These T cell receptor beta chains were read from a single sample in a study of control samples from healthy donors and cancer patients. Some clones are missing from TCRdb's copy, which holds only in-frame ones; the method was immunoSEQ multiplex PCR. Of 150,000 to 200,000 clones listed, 88% are singletons. Source material: blood. These receptors came from a man aged 18-30 years in good health. Each CDR3 is given with its conserved first and last residue. The order of the fields is clone size, V gene, J gene, CDR3 protein. Clone size is not always given. Where it is, it says once, few, many or a class for expanded clones.

abundance: NA; v_gene: TRBV6-5; j_gene: TRBJ1-1; CDR3aa: CASHRTGSGTEAFF
abundance: NA; v_gene: TRBV15; j_gene: TRBJ2-7; CDR3aa: CATTDRRVGYEQYF
abundance: NA; v_gene: TRBV5-1; j_gene: TRBJ1-5; CDR3aa: CASSLETGANQPQHF
abundance: NA; v_gene: TRBV20-1; j_gene: TRBJ2-3; CDR3aa: CSARPGSAQYF
abundance: many; v_gene: TRBV7-6; j_gene: TRBJ2-2; CDR3aa: CASSPWGGNTGELFF
abundance: NA; v_gene: TRBV2; j_gene: TRBJ1-2; CDR3aa: CASSEGKANYGYTF
abundance: NA; v_gene: TRBV7-2; j_gene: TRBJ2-1; CDR3aa: CASSLPSQRLAGGPNEQFF
abundance: once; v_gene: TRBV18; j_gene: TRBJ1-6; CDR3aa: CASSGGDSVNSPLHF
abundance: NA; v_gene: TRBV30; j_gene: TRBJ2-7; CDR3aa: CAWSVFREQYF
abundance: NA; v_gene: TRBV7-8; j_gene: TRBJ1-1; CDR3aa: CASSLGVPPENTEAFF
abundance: NA; v_gene: TRBV7-9; j_gene: TRBJ2-2; CDR3aa: CASSFPQRGTGELFF
abundance: NA; v_gene: TRBV7-8; j_gene: TRBJ2-3; CDR3aa: CASSFGTARDTQYF
abundance: NA; v_gene: TRBV6-5; j_gene: TRBJ1-2; CDR3aa: CASSYGQINGYTF
abundance: NA; v_gene: TRBV10-3; j_gene: TRBJ1-1; CDR3aa: CAISGEGPTEAFF
abundance: NA; v_gene: TRBV7-9; j_gene: TRBJ2-2; CDR3aa: CASSYRTGVTGELFF
abundance: NA; v_gene: TRBV5-1; j_gene: TRBJ1-2; CDR3aa: CASSYIPQGPNYGYTF
abundance: few; v_gene: TRBV7-9; j_gene: TRBJ1-2; CDR3aa: CATAQGNSNYGYTF
abundance: NA; v_gene: TRBV5-1; j_gene: TRBJ1-1; CDR3aa: CASSLAHTEAFF
abundance: NA; v_gene: TRBV18; j_gene: TRBJ1-5; CDR3aa: CASSPGQGAEGNQPQHF
abundance: NA; v_gene: TRBV18; j_gene: TRBJ1-2; CDR3aa: CASSPPLDTYGYTF
abundance: NA; v_gene: TRBV10-3; j_gene: TRBJ1-1; CDR3aa: CAISETGTPEAFF
abundance: NA; v_gene: TRBV7-9; j_gene: TRBJ1-2; CDR3aa: CASSHQTLTANYGYTF
abundance: NA; v_gene: TRBV18; j_gene: TRBJ2-7; CDR3aa: CASSLLPGTGKGLGEQYF
abundance: NA; v_gene: TRBV7-8; j_gene: TRBJ2-7; CDR3aa: CASRRGTGGYEQYF
abundance: once; v_gene: TRBV19; j_gene: TRBJ1-6; CDR3aa: CASGPQGRDSNSPLHF
abundance: once; v_gene: TRBV4-1; j_gene: TRBJ2-5; CDR3aa: CASSQSKGAAGTLETQYF
abundance: NA; v_gene: TRBV28; j_gene: TRBJ1-2; CDR3aa: CASRREKYGYTF
abundance: NA; v_gene: TRBV7-9; j_gene: TRBJ2-2; CDR3aa: CASSARLNTGELFF
abundance: NA; v_gene: TRBV4-2; j_gene: TRBJ2-2; CDR3aa: CASSLGDDGDTGELFF
abundance: NA; v_gene: TRBV28; j_gene: TRBJ1-5; CDR3aa: CASSRNQPQHF
abundance: NA; v_gene: TRBV5-4; j_gene: TRBJ2-3; CDR3aa: CASSFGRGQDTQYF
abundance: NA; v_gene: TRBV28; j_gene: TRBJ2-7; CDR3aa: CASINRDRGEQYF
abundance: NA; v_gene: TRBV4-1; j_gene: TRBJ1-2; CDR3aa: CASSQAGQGVGGYTF
abundance: NA; v_gene: TRBV7-9; j_gene: TRBJ2-1; CDR3aa: CASSRGGGEQFF
abundance: NA; v_gene: TRBV7-2; j_gene: TRBJ2-5; CDR3aa: CASSFPQETQYF